What follows is one T cell receptor (beta chain) and its context. Its antigen is not identified. The authors sequenced patients whose flow cytometry had shown CD8+CD57+ cell expansion. Patients had not yet gotten any therapy when their blood was taken for sampling. The sample belongs to a study of CD8+CD57+ T cells in acquired aplastic anemia. The study, taken as a whole, reports: Some 27 CD8+ CDR3 sequences were shared between patients and controls.

V was trimmed by 3 bases and J by 8 bases, leaving 17 bases between them. Germline loops: CDR1 DFQATT, CDR2 SNEGSKA (reference sequence). The CDR3 has 14 amino acids. CDR3 and TCR beta VDJ profiling relied on a genomic DNA template. TCRdb redid the calling of the reads with MiXCR, one entry per CDR3 protein. This repertoire shows 170,000 or so distinct CDR3 sequences, nearly 65% found once; its top ten account for about two fifths. The receptor comes from a human donor with aplastic anemia. Sequencing used sorted CD4+, CD8+, or CD8+CD57+ T cells (not recorded which) from PBMCs. The chain has TRBV20-1 and TRBJ2-1; the D gene is possibly TRBD1 (5 bases). The CDR3 DNA is TGCAGTGCTAGGAGCGCAGGGTCTTACGATGAGCAGTTCTTC. Protein product: CSARSAGSYDEQFF.